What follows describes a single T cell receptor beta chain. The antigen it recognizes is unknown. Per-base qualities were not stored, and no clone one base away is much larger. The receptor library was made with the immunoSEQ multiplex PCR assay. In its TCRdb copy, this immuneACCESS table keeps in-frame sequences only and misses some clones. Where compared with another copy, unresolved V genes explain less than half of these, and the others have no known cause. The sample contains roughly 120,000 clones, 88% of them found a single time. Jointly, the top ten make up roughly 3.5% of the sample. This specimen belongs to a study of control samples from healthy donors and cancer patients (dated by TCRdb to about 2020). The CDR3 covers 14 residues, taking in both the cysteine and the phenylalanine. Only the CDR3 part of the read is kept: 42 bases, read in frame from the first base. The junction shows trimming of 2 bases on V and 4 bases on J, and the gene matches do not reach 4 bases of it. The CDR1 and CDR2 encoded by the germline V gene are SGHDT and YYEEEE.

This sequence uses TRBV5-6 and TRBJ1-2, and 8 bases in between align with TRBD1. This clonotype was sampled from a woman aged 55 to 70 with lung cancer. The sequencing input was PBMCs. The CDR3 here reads CASSFMGQVYGYTF. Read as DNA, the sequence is TGTGCCAGCAGCTTCATGGGACAGGTCTATGGCTACACCTTC.